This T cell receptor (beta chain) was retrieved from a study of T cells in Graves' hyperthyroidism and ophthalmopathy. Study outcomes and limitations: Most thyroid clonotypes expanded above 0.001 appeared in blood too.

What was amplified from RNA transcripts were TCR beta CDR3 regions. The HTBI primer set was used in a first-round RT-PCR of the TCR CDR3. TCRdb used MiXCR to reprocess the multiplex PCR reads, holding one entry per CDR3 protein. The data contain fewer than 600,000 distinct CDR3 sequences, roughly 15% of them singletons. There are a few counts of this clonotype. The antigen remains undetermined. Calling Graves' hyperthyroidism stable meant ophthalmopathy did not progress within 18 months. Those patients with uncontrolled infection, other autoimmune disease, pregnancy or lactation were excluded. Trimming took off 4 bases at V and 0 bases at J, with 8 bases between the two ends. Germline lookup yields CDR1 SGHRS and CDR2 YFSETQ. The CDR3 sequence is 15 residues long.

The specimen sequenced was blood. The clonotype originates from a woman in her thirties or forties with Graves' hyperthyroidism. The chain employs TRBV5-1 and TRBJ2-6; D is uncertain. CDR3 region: CASSPFNSGANVLTF. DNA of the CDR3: TGCGCCAGCAGCCCCTTTAACTCTGGGGCCAACGTCCTGACTTTC. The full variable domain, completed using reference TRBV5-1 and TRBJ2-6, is KAGVTQTPRYLIKTRGQQVTLSCSPISGHRSVSWYQQTPGQGLQFLFEYFSETQRNKGNFPGRFSGRQFSNSRSEMNVSTLELGDSALYLCASSPFNSGANVLTFGAGSRLTVL.